A single sample gave rise to the 23 T cell receptor beta chains below, sequenced in a study of human T cells and chemical hapten exposure. TCRdb passed the RACE reads through MiXCR, listing each CDR3 protein once. The data show 190,000 or so distinct CDR3 sequences, 30% seen once. Time point: pre-sensitization, week 0. Treatment meaning: therapeutic diphenylcyclopropenone sensitization with weekly scalp DPC. This specimen consisted of whole blood, obtained in connection with sensitization to the hapten diphenylcyclopropenone (DPC). These receptors were obtained from a woman aged 30 to 39 with alopecia areata. Some clones in this sample may be carry-over from other donors' samples.

The rearrangement uses TRBV7-2 and TRBJ2-7; D gene unclear. Germline CDR1 and CDR2: SGHTA and FQGNSA. This CDR3 is 12 amino acids long. V shed 8 bases and J shed 7 bases, with 15 bases lying between them. This CDR3 reads CASGAPEREQYF. The DNA for the CDR3 is TGTGCCAGCGGTGCGCCAGAGAGGGAGCAGTACTTC.

The chain couples TRBV4-1 to TRBJ2-7; 15 nucleotides align to TRBD2. The germline CDR1 and CDR2 sequences are MGHRA and YSYEKL. CDR3 size: 18 residues. Trimming at V came to 4 bases and at J to 2 bases, leaving 9 bases not matched to a gene. CDR3 region: CASSPGLAGGPMAYEQYF. CDR3 nucleotide sequence: TGCGCCAGCAGCCCGGGACTAGCGGGAGGCCCCATGGCCTACGAGCAGTACTTC.

This clonotype showed up just a few times. This chain uses TRBV7-2 with TRBJ1-5; D uncertain. This CDR3 is built from 12 residues. With 5 bases removed from V and 4 bases from J, the gap between germline ends came to 6 bases. Germline CDR1 reads SGHTA; CDR2 reads FQGNSA. The CDR3 DNA reads as TGTGCCAGCAGCCCGGCTAATCAGCCCCAGCATTTT. It encodes CASSPANQPQHF.

The table lists this clonotype with a few counts. The V call is TRBV9, the J call TRBJ1-6; weak D call: TRBD1 (5 bases). Trimming pared 3 bases from V and 9 bases from J, leaving 7 bases between. The CDR3 spans 12 residues. CDR1 SGDLS and CDR2 YYNGEE come from the germline V gene. For the CDR3, the DNA is TGTGCCAGCAGCGGCGGGGGTTCACCCCTCCACTTT. This sequence encodes CASSGGGSPLHF.

V usage is TRBV29-1 and J usage is TRBJ1-1; TRBD1 might be the D (6 bases). The germline V and J ends were trimmed by 5 bases and 5 bases, with 18 bases remaining between them. The CDR3 contains 14 residues. Germline loops: CDR1 SQVTM, CDR2 ANQGSEA. The CDR3 nucleotides are TGCAGCGTTCCCGAGGGGGGGGGTGGAACTGAAGCTTTCTTT. Protein sequence: CSVPEGGGGTEAFF.

The V and J genes are TRBV20-1 and TRBJ1-6; 7 bases align to TRBD1. Looked up from germline, CDR1 is DFQATT and CDR2 is SNEGSKA (reference sequence). The CDR3 contains 13 residues. V lost 2 bases, J lost 7 bases, and 2 bases stayed unmatched. CDR3 nucleotides: TGCAGTGCTAGAAGGGGGCCCAATTCACCCCTCCACTTT. Its translation: CSARRGPNSPLHF.

The chain is built from TRBV6-5 and TRBJ2-3; no reliable D call. The CDR3 consists of 13 residues. Trimming took 5 bases from V and 1 from J, leaving 7 bases between them. Germline lookup yields CDR1 MNHEY and CDR2 SVGAGI. As DNA, the CDR3 is TGTGCCAGCAGTGCGTTCCGCACAGATACGCAGTATTTT. Its protein product is CASSAFRTDTQYF.

This clonotype has more than one count but fewer than ten. This chain links TRBV6-2 or TRBV6-3 with TRBJ2-7, with D unclear. Trimming took 7 bases from V and 6 from J, leaving 10 bases between them. This CDR3 contains 11 residues. CDR1 is MNHEY and CDR2 is SVGEGT in the germline V gene. This CDR3 is CASIRVSEQYF. CDR3 nucleotide sequence: TGTGCCAGCATACGAGTGTCCGAGCAGTACTTC.

This clonotype was counted only a few times. The J gene is TRBJ2-1, the V gene TRBV5-1; 11 bases are shared with TRBD2. Germline CDR1 and CDR2: SGHRS and YFSETQ. This CDR3 region has 15 residues. V shed 4 bases and J 5 bases; nucleotides not matched to a gene: 5. The CDR3 is CASSGTSGFNNEQFF. CDR3 nucleotides: TGCGCCAGCAGCGGGACTAGCGGATTTAACAATGAGCAGTTCTTC.

The chain is built from TRBV4-2 and TRBJ1-6; TRBD1 matches at 9 bases. The CDR3 loop spans 16 amino acids. V was pared by 5 bases and J by 13 bases, with 15 bases of the junction left unmatched. Germline CDR1 is LGHNA and CDR2 is YNFKEQ. DNA for the CDR3: TGTGCCAGCAGCAGGGGCACTCGGGACAGGGTGTCTCCCCTCCACTTT. Its protein product is CASSRGTRDRVSPLHF.

This clonotype was observed a handful of times. The rearrangement joins TRBV6-1 to TRBJ2-7, with D unclear. Trimming removed 1 base at V and 3 bases at J, with 10 bases between. Per the germline V gene, CDR1 is MNHNS and CDR2 is SASEGT. The CDR3 runs 14 residues. This chain's CDR3 is CASSEERNFYEQYF. DNA of the CDR3: TGTGCCAGCAGTGAAGAGAGGAACTTCTACGAGCAGTACTTC.

The rearrangement uses TRBV29-1 and TRBJ2-1, with 11 bases aligning to TRBD1. CDR1 SQVTM and CDR2 ANQGSEA come from the germline V gene. Unmatched junction bases numbered 7, after V lost 7 bases and J lost 8 bases. This CDR3 contains 13 residues. Written as DNA, the CDR3 is TGCAGCGCCAGGACAGGGGGCGGCTATGAGCAGTTCTTC. It translates to CSARTGGGYEQFF.

The chain links TRBV28 to TRBJ2-7; D ambiguous. This CDR3 region has 15 residues. Germline loops: CDR1 MDHEN, CDR2 SYDVKM. The V end lost 1 base, the J end lost 3 bases, and 13 bases lay between the germline ends. The CDR3 DNA is TGTGCCAGCAGTTTATCCCCTGGGCTGGGCTACGAGCAGTACTTC. As protein: CASSLSPGLGYEQYF.

This clonotype was seen more than once but under ten times. The V gene is TRBV6-2 or TRBV6-3, the J gene TRBJ2-7, with D unclear. The CDR3 is 13 residues long. Germline assignment: CDR1 MNHEY and CDR2 SVGEGT. Trimming removed 8 bases from V and 5 bases from J, with 16 bases in between. CDR3 in DNA: TGTGCCAGCGAATTGGCCGCTACCAACGAGCAGTACTTC. It translates to CASELAATNEQYF.

The J gene is TRBJ1-1, the V gene TRBV5-1; D is undetermined. With 1 base removed from V and 8 bases from J, the gap between germline ends came to 12 bases. The CDR3 consists of 13 residues. Germline V gene data show CDR1 as SGHRS and CDR2 as YFSETQ. CDR3 region: CASSLRAGSEAFF. DNA for the CDR3: TGCGCCAGCAGCTTGCGGGCGGGATCCGAAGCTTTCTTT.

This clonotype was found a few times. The V gene is TRBV29-1, the J gene TRBJ1-2; 8 bases fit TRBD1. CDR3 size: 13 residues. Germline-derived CDR1 and CDR2 are SQVTM and ANQGSEA. Trimming took 3 bases from V and 4 from J; bases not matched to a gene: 4. The CDR3 is CSVDYTGGYGYTF. CDR3 bases: TGCAGCGTTGATTACACAGGGGGCTATGGCTACACCTTC.

Only a few counts were recorded for this clonotype. The rearrangement uses TRBV20-1 and TRBJ1-5; D is uncertain. V was pared by 0 bases and J by 6 bases, with 12 bases between. The CDR3 is made up of 14 amino acids. The V gene's germline CDR1 is DFQATT and CDR2 SNEGSKA (reference sequence). In nucleotides, the CDR3 is TGCAGTGCTAGAGAGCCGGGTTTGAGTCAGCCCCAGCATTTT. It specifies CSAREPGLSQPQHF.

The chain has TRBV29-1 and TRBJ1-1; 9 nucleotides match TRBD1. Germline trimming cut 6 bases from V and 1 base from J; bases unmatched to any gene: 3. The length of the CDR3 is 13 residues. From germline, CDR1 is SQVTM and CDR2 ANQGSEA. The CDR3 DNA follows: TGCAGCGTGACAGGGGGGAGGAACACTGAAGCTTTCTTT. The encoded protein is CSVTGGRNTEAFF.

This clonotype was seen more than once but under ten times. The chain joins TRBV5-8 to TRBJ2-2; TRBD2 might be the D (6 bases). The V end was cut by 7 bases, the J end by 4 bases, with 14 bases between. Germline CDR1 and CDR2: SGHTS and YDEGEE. The CDR3 is 14 amino acids. CDR3 loop: CASQEGIPTGELFF. CDR3 coding DNA: TGTGCCAGCCAGGAGGGTATCCCCACCGGGGAGCTGTTTTTT.

This chain joins TRBV29-1 and TRBJ1-1; D is possibly TRBD1 (5 bases). V was shortened by 5 bases and J by 6 bases, with 19 bases between the two germline ends. The CDR3 runs 14 residues. The germline CDR1 and CDR2 sequences are SQVTM and ANQGSEA. The CDR3 sequence: CSVCWGDRNAEAFF. The CDR3 region has the DNA TGCAGCGTTTGTTGGGGGGATCGAAATGCTGAAGCTTTCTTT.

This clonotype was seen repeatedly, ten times or more. The rearrangement joins TRBV20-1 to TRBJ2-7; 7 bases map to TRBD1. J gave up 0 bases and V 6 bases, and 14 bases lay outside the gene matches. This CDR3 contains 16 residues. Germline CDR1 reads DFQATT; CDR2 reads SNEGSKA (reference sequence). The CDR3 loop reads CSAREARTGDSYEQYF. The CDR3, as DNA: TGCAGTGCCCGAGAGGCTCGGACAGGTGACTCCTACGAGCAGTACTTC.

The rearrangement uses TRBV7-9 and TRBJ2-1, with D tentatively TRBD1 or TRBD2 (5 bases each). The V end lost 5 bases, the J end lost 12 bases, and 17 bases lay between the germline ends. CDR1 SEHNR and CDR2 FQNEAQ come from the germline V gene (reference sequence). The length of the CDR3 is 13 residues. CDR3 sequence (DNA): TGTGCCAGCAGCGCCGGGACCCAGAGCCGGCAGTTCTTC. Encoded protein: CASSAGTQSRQFF.

V usage is TRBV12-3 or TRBV12-4 and J usage is TRBJ2-2; 11 bases agree with TRBD1. V shed 1 base, J shed 5 bases, and the junction held 6 bases outside the gene matches. The CDR3 is 17 residues long. CDR3 in amino acids: CASSLEGQGGRTGELFF. For the CDR3, the DNA is TGTGCCAGCAGTTTAGAGGGACAGGGGGGAAGAACCGGGGAGCTGTTTTTT.